This T cell receptor beta chain was found in a study of cytomegalovirus exposure and HLA in healthy donors. General study results and limits: It was 150 to 200 TCR beta chains that were listed as cytomegalovirus-associated. In vitro confirmation showed a few CMV-associated chains to be CMV antigen specific.

To note about this clone: What it binds is not known. Other nucleotide sequences from this sample produce the same CDR3.

TCRdb's copy holds only in-frame clones and misses some; the assay was immunoSEQ multiplex PCR. This table has about 330,000 clones, roughly 87% appearing once. The CDR3 is 14 amino acids. Trimming at V came to 2 bases and at J to 3 bases, leaving 4 bases not matched to a gene. The germline CDR1 and CDR2 sequences are MNHEY and SMNVEV (reference sequence). The clonotype originates from a woman between 25 and 40 years old in good health and CMV-seropositive. Sequences were obtained from PBMCs. The genes are TRBV27 and TRBJ2-7; 7 bases fit TRBD2. CDR3 bases: TGTGCCAGCAGTTTAGGGCGGGGGAGCTACGAGCAGTACTTC. Protein: CASSLGRGSYEQYF.